These 18 T cell receptor beta chains came from one sample sequenced in a study of T cells in Graves' hyperthyroidism and ophthalmopathy. The CDR3 regions of TCR beta were amplified from RNA transcripts. The HTBI set primed first-round TCR CDR3 RT-PCR. TCRdb re-derived calls from the multiplex PCR reads in MiXCR, one entry per CDR3 protein. Seen here are roughly 560,000 distinct CDR3 sequences, roughly 14% observed once, and the top ten hold about 4.5%. Sequencing input: blood. The receptor source for this set is a woman aged 40-49 years with Graves' ophthalmopathy.

The chain employs TRBV4-1 and TRBJ2-5; D may be TRBD1 or TRBD2 (6 bases each). This CDR3 comprises 14 residues. Trimming shortened V by 1 base and J by 7 bases, and 13 bases separated the two germline ends. Germline V gives CDR1 MGHRA, CDR2 YSYEKL. The CDR3 sequence is CASSQAGASGTQYF. CDR3 nucleotides: TGCGCCAGCAGCCAAGCGGGGGCTTCGGGGACCCAGTACTTC.

This clonotype was seen a few times. A read error is likely, as this CDR3 ends without the conserved phenylalanine or tryptophan. The gene calls are TRBV30 and TRBJ2-7, with D hard to call. Germline V gene sequence: CDR1 GTSNPN, CDR2 SVGIG (reference sequence). The CDR3 is made up of 13 amino acids. Trimming pared 2 bases from V and 2 bases from J, leaving 10 bases between. The CDR3 spells CAWSNQFAYEQYI. The CDR3 DNA sequence: TGTGCCTGGAGTAATCAGTTCGCCTACGAGCAGTACATC.

This clonotype was counted at least ten times. The chain uses TRBV27 and TRBJ1-1; D is perhaps TRBD1 (6 bases). Trimming removed 5 bases at V and 0 bases at J, with 10 bases between. This CDR3 is 14 amino acids long. CDR1 and CDR2 (germline): MNHEY, SMNVEV (reference sequence). CDR3 nucleotides: TGTGCCAGCAGTCGGGGGGGCTTGAACACTGAAGCTTTCTTT. The encoded protein is CASSRGGLNTEAFF.

This clonotype came up many times. CDR3 protein: CASSLEVSTDTQYF. CDR3 DNA sequence: TGCGCCAGCAGCTTGGAAGTAAGCACAGATACGCAGTATTTT. J is TRBJ2-3 and V is TRBV5-1, with D uncertain. CDR1 is SGHRS, CDR2 YFSETQ, per germline. The CDR3 runs 14 residues. Trimming removed 0 bases from V and 0 bases from J, with 5 bases in between.

The chain employs TRBV11-3 and TRBJ1-3, with D possibly TRBD1 on 5 matching bases. Trimming left V 3 bases short and J 0 bases short, with 21 bases between. This CDR3 has 19 residues. The germline gives CDR1 SGHNT, CDR2 YENEEA. This CDR3 is CASSFRRMRTIGSGNTIYF. DNA for the CDR3: TGTGCCAGCAGCTTTCGGAGGATGAGGACAATCGGCTCTGGAAACACCATATATTTT.

This clonotype occurred a few times. The V call is TRBV7-2, the J call TRBJ1-2; TRBD1 might be the D (5 bases). Germline CDR1 SGHTA, CDR2 FQGNSA. V lost 5 bases and J 7 bases, leaving 20 bases between the germline ends. The CDR3 loop spans 15 amino acids. CDR3 protein: CASSLSRDLSGGYTF. The DNA for the CDR3 is TGTGCCAGCAGCCTGTCCCGGGACCTCTCCGGTGGCTACACCTTC.

This clonotype was seen a handful of times. The chain joins TRBV30 to TRBJ2-7; D is possibly TRBD1 (6 bases). CDR1 is GTSNPN and CDR2 is SVGIG in the germline V gene (reference sequence). The V and J ends lost 1 base and 7 bases respectively, with 17 bases between them. The CDR3 contains 14 residues. CDR3 sequence (DNA): TGTGCCTGGAGTGGTAGGACAGCTGGTGGGGAGCAGTACTTC. Amino acids: CAWSGRTAGGEQYF.

This clonotype was observed many times. The chain has TRBV2 and TRBJ2-7; TRBD2 matches at 9 bases. V gave up 8 bases and J gave up 2 bases; unmatched junction bases: 13. The CDR3 is made up of 16 amino acids. Germline assignment: CDR1 SNHLY and CDR2 FYNNEI. The DNA of the CDR3 is TGTGCCAGCCCTGAGGCGCCGGGCGGGAGGGCCTACGAGCAGTACTTC. It translates to CASPEAPGGRAYEQYF.

This clonotype appeared many times. The V call is TRBV2, the J call TRBJ2-7; no clear D gene. Trimming left V 1 base short and J 2 bases short, with 3 bases between. CDR1 SNHLY and CDR2 FYNNEI come from the germline V gene. The CDR3 runs 12 residues. The CDR3 loop reads CASSEGPYEQYF. The CDR3 bases are TGTGCCAGCAGTGAAGGACCCTACGAGCAGTACTTC.

This clonotype was counted at least ten times. The J gene is TRBJ1-1, the V gene TRBV11-2, with TRBD1 identical over 7 bases. CDR3 length: 15 residues. J lost 8 bases, V lost 2 bases, and 11 bases had no gene match. CDR1 is SGHAT and CDR2 is FQNNGV in the germline V gene. The CDR3 spells CASSLNTGATLEAFF. The CDR3 DNA sequence: TGTGCCAGCAGCTTAAACACAGGGGCGACGCTCGAAGCTTTCTTT.

This clonotype was seen many times. The rearrangement uses TRBV11-3 and TRBJ1-2; D is perhaps TRBD1 (5 bases). The CDR3 length is 15 residues. Trimming stripped 5 bases from V and 3 bases from J, with 16 bases between. CDR1 and CDR2 from the germline V gene are SGHNT and YENEEA. CDR3 protein: CASSGGTGTDYGYTF. The CDR3 region has the DNA TGTGCCAGCAGCGGGGGGACCGGGACCGACTATGGCTACACCTTC.

This clonotype turned up a few times. The chain links TRBV12-3 or TRBV12-4 to TRBJ1-2; 7 bases agree with TRBD1. This CDR3 spans 16 amino acids. With 5 bases clipped from V and 2 bases from J, the junction kept 11 bases outside the gene matches. The CDR3 sequence: CASSIGQAGGNYGYTF. The DNA for the CDR3 is TGTGCCAGCAGTATCGGACAGGCGGGAGGGAACTATGGCTACACCTTC.

This clonotype appeared many times. This CDR3 reads CATSALQGGELFF. The CDR3 DNA sequence: TGTGCCACCAGTGCCCTTCAAGGGGGGGAGCTGTTTTTT. V gene TRBV24-1 combines with J gene TRBJ2-2; D gene uncertain. The V gene lost 5 bases and the J gene lost 8 bases, with 11 bases spanning the gap. Germline-derived CDR1 and CDR2 are KGHDR and SFDVKD. The CDR3 totals 13 residues.

This clonotype was observed a few times. The genes are TRBV25-1 and TRBJ2-7; possibly TRBD1 or TRBD2 for D (6 bases each). In germline, CDR1 is MGHDK, CDR2 SYGVNS. The V end lost 8 bases, the J end lost 2 bases, and 13 bases lay between the germline ends. CDR3 length: 13 residues. CDR3 sequence reads: CASEGGGPYEQYF. For the CDR3, the DNA is TGTGCCAGCGAGGGGGGAGGCCCCTACGAGCAGTACTTC.

This clonotype has ten or more counts. The rearrangement links TRBV9 to TRBJ2-7; D gene ambiguous. The V end was cut by 2 bases, the J end by 0 bases, with 9 bases between. This CDR3 spans 14 amino acids. Germline assignment: CDR1 SGDLS and CDR2 YYNGEE. The CDR3 loop reads CASSVSAGSYEQYF. The CDR3 DNA sequence: TGTGCCAGCAGCGTTTCGGCCGGCTCCTACGAGCAGTACTTC.

This clonotype showed up many times. The gene calls are TRBV28 and TRBJ1-3; TRBD1 matches at 8 bases. This CDR3 region has 16 residues. CDR1 and CDR2 from the germline V gene are MDHEN and SYDVKM. Unmatched junction bases numbered 4, after V lost 3 bases and J lost 0 bases. CDR3 residues: CASSFYDRGSGNTIYF. The CDR3 DNA reads TGTGCCAGCAGTTTTTATGACAGGGGCTCTGGAAACACCATATATTTT.

This clonotype was found many times. The chain uses TRBV28 and TRBJ1-1; no clear D gene. This CDR3 comprises 10 residues. Germline V CDR1 and CDR2: MDHEN, SYDVKM. V was pared by 7 bases and J by 7 bases, with 7 bases between. This chain's CDR3 is CASNGNEAFF. As DNA, the CDR3 is TGTGCCAGCAACGGCAATGAAGCTTTCTTT.

This sequence joins TRBV11-1 and TRBJ2-7; D is unresolved. Looked up from germline, CDR1 is SGHAT and CDR2 is FQDESV (reference sequence). Trimming took off 3 bases at V and 0 bases at J, with 9 bases between the two ends. There are 14 residues in the CDR3. As DNA, the CDR3 is TGTGCCAGCAGCTTGTTCGGTAGCTCCTACGAGCAGTACTTC. This gives the protein CASSLFGSSYEQYF.